This TCR beta chain was obtained from a study of read filtering for tumor transcriptome and immune sequencing. Study details: Whole-transcriptome libraries were prepared after DNase treatment.

Findings of the study overall: Around 85% of IR-seq clonotypes had one read, totaling around 4% of reads; RNA-seq: 74.6% and 44.6%. Even smaller IR-seq throughput identified most shared clonotypes.

The library was built from about 400 ng RNA with molecular barcoded adaptors for alpha/delta and beta/gamma chains. TCRdb reprocessed the reads via MiXCR and lists one record per CDR3 protein. This table holds about 93,000 distinct CDR3 sequences, roughly 21% found once. This clonotype was counted at least ten times. Its antigen is unknown. Sequencing was done on a sample of a population of CD138-negative cells sorted from bone marrow. This clonotype was obtained from a donor aged 40 or over with multiple myeloma.

The CDR3: CASSLDSPGETQYF. The CDR3 nucleotides are TGCGCCAGCAGCTTGGATAGCCCGGGGGAGACCCAGTACTTC. The V call is TRBV5-1, the J call TRBJ2-5; D perhaps matches TRBD2 (5 bases). This CDR3 contains 14 residues. Germline CDR1 reads SGHRS; CDR2 reads YFSETQ. Trimming cost V 0 bases and J 5 bases, with 11 bases left between them.